The 5 T cell receptor beta chains presented below share a single source sample, sequenced in a study of identical twins. One entry per CDR3 protein results from TCRdb running MiXCR on the 5' RACE reads. Among approximately 500,000 distinct CDR3 sequences listed, 20% to 25% were seen once. The sample was also linked to a second study, of T cells expressing NK-cell markers.

The sequencing sample was made of CD4+ T cells sorted from blood. These TCRs come from a woman younger than 30 in good health.

The chain is built from TRBV7-2 and TRBJ2-3, with D maybe TRBD2 (5 bases). V lost 8 bases, J lost 6 bases, and 9 bases lay in between. CDR3 length equals 11 residues. In germline, CDR1 is SGHTA, CDR2 FQGNSA. The CDR3 DNA is TGTGCCAGCCAGGAGGCGGATACGCAGTATTTT. Translating it yields CASQEADTQYF.

The chain employs TRBV9 and TRBJ2-7; TRBD2 matches at 8 bases. The CDR3 runs 15 residues. The V gene end was trimmed by 3 bases and the J gene end by 2 bases; junction bases not matched to a gene: 7. Germline V gene lookup returns CDR1 SGDLS and CDR2 YYNGEE. The CDR3 DNA follows: TGTGCCAGCAGCGCTCATACGGGAGGGACCTACGAGCAGTACTTC. Its protein is CASSAHTGGTYEQYF.

The chain is built from TRBV7-9 and TRBJ2-2; D perhaps matches TRBD1 (5 bases). Germline V gene sequence: CDR1 SEHNR, CDR2 FQNEAQ (reference sequence). V was pared by 7 bases and J by 5 bases, with 8 bases between. CDR3 length equals 12 residues. The CDR3 sequence is CASNRGTGELFF. CDR3 sequence (DNA): TGTGCCAGCAATAGGGGAACCGGGGAGCTGTTTTTT.

CDR3 DNA sequence: TGTGCCAGCAGTTACAACGGGCCCCTCCCCTCCTACGAGCAGTACTTC. This encodes CASSYNGPLPSYEQYF. The V gene is TRBV6-5, the J gene TRBJ2-7; D not resolved. The V gene lost 2 bases and the J gene lost 0 bases, with 14 bases spanning the gap. Germline V lookup: CDR1 MNHEY, CDR2 SVGAGI. This CDR3 has 16 amino acids.

In this sample, this clonotype turned up a few times. V gene TRBV7-2 combines with J gene TRBJ2-1; 9 nucleotides align to TRBD2. The germline gives CDR1 SGHTA, CDR2 FQGNSA. V was pared by 0 bases and J by 2 bases, with 8 bases of the junction left unmatched. The CDR3 runs 18 residues. The CDR3 spells CASSLALAGFITYNEQFF. CDR3 DNA: TGTGCCAGCAGCTTAGCCCTAGCGGGATTCATCACCTACAATGAGCAGTTCTTC.